Following are 18 T cell receptor beta chains from one sample sequenced in a study of blood T cell repertoires in COVID-19. Only in-frame clones appear in the TCRdb table, and some are missing; sequencing was by immunoSEQ multiplex PCR. The profile shows about 70,000 clones, over 70% of them singletons. Sequenced: peripheral blood. These receptors originate from a man between 65 and 79 years old who had recovered from COVID-19.

CDR3: CASSYGASSYNEQFF. The CDR3 coding sequence is TGTGCCAGCAGTTACGGGGCATCCTCCTACAATGAGCAGTTCTTC. The chain combines TRBV6-5 with TRBJ2-1; D is perhaps TRBD1 (5 bases). The CDR3 spans 15 residues. Germline loops: CDR1 MNHEY, CDR2 SVGAGI. V was shortened by 2 bases and J by 0 bases, with 8 bases between the two germline ends.

The chain's CDR3 is CASSPPLAGNYGYTF. CDR3 DNA sequence: TGTGCCAGCAGCCCACCCTTGGCAGGGAACTATGGCTACACCTTC. V usage is TRBV7-2 and J usage is TRBJ1-2, with D perhaps matching TRBD1 (5 bases). CDR3 size: 15 residues. Per germline, CDR1 SGHTA and CDR2 FQGNSA. Trimming took 5 bases from V and 2 from J, leaving 15 bases between them.

This rearrangement joins TRBV4-3 to TRBJ1-2, with 7 bases matching TRBD1. This CDR3 is 16 amino acids long. Trimming removed 3 bases from V and 8 bases from J; junction bases left unmatched: 15. Per germline, CDR1 LGHNA and CDR2 YSLEER. CDR3 residues: CASSHYGTANFGGYTF. In DNA, the CDR3 is TGCGCCAGCAGCCATTACGGGACAGCGAATTTTGGAGGCTACACCTTC.

V is TRBV6-5 and J is TRBJ1-5, with 7 nucleotides matching TRBD1. V lost 8 bases and J lost 3; bases outside the gene matches: 4. The germline gives CDR1 MNHEY, CDR2 SVGAGI. The CDR3 contains 13 residues. The CDR3 reads CASEDRTNQPQHF. CDR3 bases: TGTGCCAGCGAGGACAGGACCAATCAGCCCCAGCATTTT.

CDR3 nucleotides: TGTGCCAGCAGCTTCCGGGGTTGGGAGTACAATGAGCAGTTCTTC. Translating it yields CASSFRGWEYNEQFF. The chain employs TRBV11-2 and TRBJ2-1; D is possibly TRBD2 (5 bases). CDR3 size: 15 residues. V shed 3 bases and J shed 4 bases, with 13 bases lying between them. Germline V gene data show CDR1 as SGHAT and CDR2 as FQNNGV.

This chain links TRBV4-1 with TRBJ2-1, with a weak D call TRBD2 (5 bases). The CDR3 runs to 16 residues. V was shortened by 1 base and J by 8 bases, with 18 bases between the two germline ends. Germline V gene lookup returns CDR1 MGHRA and CDR2 YSYEKL. The CDR3 nucleotides are TGCGCCAGCAGCCAAGGGGCCCGGGGTAGTATGGATGAGCAGTTCTTC. Translating gives CASSQGARGSMDEQFF.

The rearrangement uses TRBV14 and TRBJ2-2, with D possibly being TRBD2 (7 bases). CDR1 and CDR2 from the germline V gene are SGHDN and FVKESK. The germline V and J ends were trimmed by 7 bases and 6 bases, with 18 bases remaining between them. The CDR3 has 15 amino acids. CDR3 protein: CASNKGGYRPGELFF. In DNA, the CDR3 is TGTGCCAGCAACAAGGGGGGGTATCGGCCCGGGGAGCTGTTTTTT.

V and J are TRBV4-3 and TRBJ2-3, with TRBD1 matching over 7 bases. The CDR3 runs 16 residues. Trimming at V came to 3 bases and at J to 2 bases, leaving 8 bases not matched to a gene. Germline V gene data show CDR1 as LGHNA and CDR2 as YSLEER. CDR3 protein: CASSQALQGFTDTQYF. CDR3 coding DNA: TGCGCCAGCAGCCAGGCATTACAGGGGTTCACAGATACGCAGTATTTT.

The J gene is TRBJ2-2, the V gene TRBV11-1; TRBD2 might be the D (5 bases). The CDR3 consists of 14 residues. Germline V gene sequence: CDR1 SGHAT, CDR2 FQDESV (reference sequence). V lost 4 bases, J lost 5 bases, and 11 bases lay in between. The CDR3 nucleotides are TGTGCCAGCAGCTCCCACACTAGTACCGGGGAGCTGTTTTTT. Translated: CASSSHTSTGELFF.

This clone showed up just once. The genes are TRBV5-8 and TRBJ2-3; 8 bases align to TRBD1. The CDR3 is 13 amino acids. V dropped 6 bases and J dropped 3; count of bases not matched to a gene: 3. Germline CDR1 is SGHTS and CDR2 is YDEGEE. The CDR3 loop reads CASIQGGTDTQYF. The CDR3 DNA follows: TGTGCCAGCATACAGGGGGGTACAGATACGCAGTATTTT.

The chain recombines TRBV5-1 with TRBJ1-1, with D possibly being TRBD1 (6 bases). Between the trimmed V and J ends, which lost 0 bases and 1 base, there was a span of 10 bases. The CDR3 contains 15 residues. Germline values: CDR1 SGHRS, CDR2 YFSETQ. The CDR3 DNA follows: TGCGCCAGCAGCTTGGAAGGGGGAACGAACACTGAAGCTTTCTTT. Translation gives CASSLEGGTNTEAFF.

The gene calls are TRBV4-2 and TRBJ1-1; D gene ambiguous. Germline CDR1 and CDR2: LGHNA and YNFKEQ. V gave up 9 bases and J gave up 8 bases, with 16 bases separating them. The CDR3 totals 12 residues. CDR3 nucleotide sequence: TGTGCCAGGGCCACCGGGAGCAAAGAAGCTTTCTTT. As protein: CARATGSKEAFF.

The CDR3 region has the DNA TGCGCCAGCTCCGTTGCGGGAGGCGCCTACGAGCAGTACTTC. This sequence encodes CASSVAGGAYEQYF. The chain links TRBV5-1 to TRBJ2-7; 8 bases align to TRBD2. Germline V gene sequence: CDR1 SGHRS, CDR2 YFSETQ. The CDR3 runs 14 residues. J was trimmed by 2 bases and V by 7 bases; bases with no gene match: 8.

In this sample, this clone turned up a few times. The chain couples TRBV6-6 to TRBJ2-4, with TRBD1 matching over 10 bases. Germline V gene sequence: CDR1 MNHNY, CDR2 SVGAGI (reference sequence). The junction had 16 bases not matched to a gene; V was cut back by 5 bases and J by 0 bases. The length of the CDR3 is 20 residues. The CDR3 DNA follows: TGTGCCAGCAGTCCACGACAAGGGACAGGGGCCCCGCTAGCCAAAAACATTCAGTACTTC. It yields the protein CASSPRQGTGAPLAKNIQYF.

The chain employs TRBV7-3 and TRBJ2-1; 11 nucleotides match TRBD1. CDR3 length: 16 amino acids. CDR1 is SGHTA and CDR2 is FQGTGA in the germline V gene. V shed 4 bases, J shed 8 bases, and the junction held 10 bases outside the gene matches. The CDR3 is CASSWNRDRGNDEQFF. The CDR3 nucleotides are TGTGCCAGCAGCTGGAACCGGGACAGGGGGAATGATGAGCAGTTCTTC.

The chain is built from TRBV6-5 and TRBJ2-7; D not resolved. Germline V gene lookup returns CDR1 MNHEY and CDR2 SVGAGI. The CDR3 length is 14 residues. V lost 2 bases and J lost 0, with 8 bases in between. This CDR3 reads CASSYGELSYEQYF. CDR3 nucleotides: TGTGCCAGCAGTTACGGAGAACTCTCCTACGAGCAGTACTTC.

The rearrangement uses TRBV4-1 and TRBJ2-1; D may be TRBD2 (5 bases). Trimming stripped 2 bases from V and 0 bases from J, with 8 bases between. This CDR3 spans 15 amino acids. Germline CDR1 and CDR2: MGHRA and YSYEKL. The DNA for the CDR3 is TGCGCCAGCAGCCAACAGCGGTACTCCTACAATGAGCAGTTCTTC. Protein sequence: CASSQQRYSYNEQFF.

This chain uses TRBV9 with TRBJ2-1, with no clear D. Germline V lookup: CDR1 SGDLS, CDR2 YYNGEE. The CDR3 totals 15 residues. Deletions cut 4 bases from V and 1 base from J, with 12 bases between. The CDR3 DNA sequence: TGTGCCAGCAGCACCCGCGATATATCCTACAATGAGCAGTTCTTC. This codes for CASSTRDISYNEQFF.